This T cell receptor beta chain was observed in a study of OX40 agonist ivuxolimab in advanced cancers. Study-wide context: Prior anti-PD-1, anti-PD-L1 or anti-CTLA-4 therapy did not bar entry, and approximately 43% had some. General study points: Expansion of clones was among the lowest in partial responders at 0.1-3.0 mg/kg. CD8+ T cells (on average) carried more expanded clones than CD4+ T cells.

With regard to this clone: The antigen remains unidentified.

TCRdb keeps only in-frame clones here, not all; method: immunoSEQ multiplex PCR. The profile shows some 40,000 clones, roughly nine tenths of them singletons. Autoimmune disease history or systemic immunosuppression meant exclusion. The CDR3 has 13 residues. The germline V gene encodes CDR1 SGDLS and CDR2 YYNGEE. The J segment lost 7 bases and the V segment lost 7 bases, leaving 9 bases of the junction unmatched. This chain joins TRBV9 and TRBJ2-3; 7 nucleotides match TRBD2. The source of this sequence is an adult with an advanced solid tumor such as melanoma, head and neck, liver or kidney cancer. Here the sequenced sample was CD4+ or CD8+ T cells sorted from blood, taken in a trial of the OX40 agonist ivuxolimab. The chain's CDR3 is CASSPSGANTQYF. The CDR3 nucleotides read TGTGCCAGCTCTCCCAGCGGGGCTAATACGCAGTATTTT.